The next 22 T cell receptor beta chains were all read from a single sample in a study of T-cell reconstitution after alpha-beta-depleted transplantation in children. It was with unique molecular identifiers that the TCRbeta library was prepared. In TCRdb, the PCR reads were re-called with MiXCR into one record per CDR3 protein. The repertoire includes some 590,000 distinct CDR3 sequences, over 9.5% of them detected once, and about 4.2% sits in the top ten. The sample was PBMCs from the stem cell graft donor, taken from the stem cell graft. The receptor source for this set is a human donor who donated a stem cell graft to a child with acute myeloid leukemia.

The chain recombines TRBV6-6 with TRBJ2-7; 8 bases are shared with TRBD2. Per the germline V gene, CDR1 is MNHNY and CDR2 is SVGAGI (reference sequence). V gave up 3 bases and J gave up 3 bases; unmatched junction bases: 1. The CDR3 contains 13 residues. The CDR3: CASSYAGGYEQYF. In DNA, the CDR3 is TGTGCCAGCAGTTATGCGGGAGGCTACGAGCAGTACTTC.

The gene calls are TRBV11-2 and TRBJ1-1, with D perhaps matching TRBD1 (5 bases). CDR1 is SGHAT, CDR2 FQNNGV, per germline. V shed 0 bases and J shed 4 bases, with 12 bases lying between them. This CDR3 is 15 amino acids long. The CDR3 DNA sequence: TGTGCCAGCAGCTTAGATCCGGGGCGTGTCACTGAAGCTTTCTTT. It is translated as CASSLDPGRVTEAFF.

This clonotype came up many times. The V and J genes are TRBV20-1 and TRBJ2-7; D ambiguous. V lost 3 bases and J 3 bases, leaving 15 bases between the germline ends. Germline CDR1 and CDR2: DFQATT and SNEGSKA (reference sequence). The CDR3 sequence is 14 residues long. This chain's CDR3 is CSARTVQRYYEQYF. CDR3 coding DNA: TGCAGTGCTAGGACTGTACAGAGATACTACGAGCAGTACTTC.

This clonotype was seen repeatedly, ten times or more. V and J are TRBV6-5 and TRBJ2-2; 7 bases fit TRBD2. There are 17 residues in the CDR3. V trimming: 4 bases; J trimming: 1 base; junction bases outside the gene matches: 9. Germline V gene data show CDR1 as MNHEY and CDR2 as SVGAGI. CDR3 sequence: CASSLFVAGWNTGELFF. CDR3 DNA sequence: TGTGCCAGCAGTTTATTCGTAGCGGGTTGGAACACCGGGGAGCTGTTTTTT.

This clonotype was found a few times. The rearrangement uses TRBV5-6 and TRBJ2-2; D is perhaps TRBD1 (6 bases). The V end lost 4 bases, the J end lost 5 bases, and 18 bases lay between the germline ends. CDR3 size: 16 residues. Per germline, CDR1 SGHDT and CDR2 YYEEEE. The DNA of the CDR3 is TGTGCCAGCAGCAATATCCAGGGGCGTCGGACCGGGGAGCTGTTTTTT. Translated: CASSNIQGRRTGELFF. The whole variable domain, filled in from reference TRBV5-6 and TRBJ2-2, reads DAGVTQSPTHLIKTRGQQVTLRCSPKSGHDTVSWYQQALGQGPQFIFQYYEEEERQRGNFPDRFSGHQFPNYSSELNVNALLLGDSALYLCASSNIQGRRTGELFFGEGSRLTVL.

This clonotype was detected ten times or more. The CDR3 nucleotides read TGTGCCAGCGGCCTTTTGAGTATAAATGAGCAGTTCTTC. It translates to CASGLLSINEQFF. The chain links TRBV12-3 or TRBV12-4 to TRBJ2-1; D gene ambiguous. There are 13 residues in the CDR3. Trimming removed 8 bases at V and 7 bases at J, with 15 bases between.

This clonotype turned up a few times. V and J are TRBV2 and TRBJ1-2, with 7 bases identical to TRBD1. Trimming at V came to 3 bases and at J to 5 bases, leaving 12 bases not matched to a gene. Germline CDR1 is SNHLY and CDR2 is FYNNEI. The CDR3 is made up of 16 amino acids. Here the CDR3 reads CASSEGQLGFEYGYTF. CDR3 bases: TGTGCCAGCAGTGAGGGACAGCTGGGGTTTGAGTATGGCTACACCTTC.

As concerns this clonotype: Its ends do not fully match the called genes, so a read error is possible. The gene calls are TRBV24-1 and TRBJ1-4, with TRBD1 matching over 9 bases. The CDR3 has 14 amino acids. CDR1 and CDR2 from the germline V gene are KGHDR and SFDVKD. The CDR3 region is CATSDRGQGEELFF. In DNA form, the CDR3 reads TGTGCCACCAGTGACCGGGGACAGGGTGAAGAACTGTTTTTT.

The CDR3 reads CASSDTPPKGQFF. In nucleotides, the CDR3 is TGTGCCAGCAGTGATACGCCCCCCAAGGGGCAGTTCTTC. The gene calls are TRBV6-1 and TRBJ2-1; D gene uncertain. CDR3 length: 13 residues. The germline CDR1 and CDR2 sequences are MNHNS and SASEGT. V lost 3 bases, J lost 12 bases, and 15 bases lay in between.

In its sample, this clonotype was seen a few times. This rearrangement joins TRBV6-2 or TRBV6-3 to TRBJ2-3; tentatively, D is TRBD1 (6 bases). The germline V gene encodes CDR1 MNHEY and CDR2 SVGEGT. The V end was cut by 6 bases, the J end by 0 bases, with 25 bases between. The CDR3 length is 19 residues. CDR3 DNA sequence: TGTGCCAGCAGAGACAGGTTGGGCCGGGCCGACGCTAGCACAGATACGCAGTATTTT. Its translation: CASRDRLGRADASTDTQYF.

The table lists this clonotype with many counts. CDR3 DNA sequence: TGCAGTGCTAGAGATCTCCTGCAGGGGGGTAACACCGGGGAGCTGTTTTTT. Its translation: CSARDLLQGGNTGELFF. The chain links TRBV20-1 to TRBJ2-2, with a weak D call TRBD1 (7 bases). Germline CDR1 reads DFQATT; CDR2 reads SNEGSKA (reference sequence). V was shortened by 0 bases and J by 2 bases, with 16 bases between the two germline ends. There are 17 residues in the CDR3.

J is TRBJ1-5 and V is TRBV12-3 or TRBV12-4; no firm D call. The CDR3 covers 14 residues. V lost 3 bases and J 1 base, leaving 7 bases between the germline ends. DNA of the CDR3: TGTGCCAGCAGTTTTGACATGAGCAATCAGCCCCAGCATTTT. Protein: CASSFDMSNQPQHF.

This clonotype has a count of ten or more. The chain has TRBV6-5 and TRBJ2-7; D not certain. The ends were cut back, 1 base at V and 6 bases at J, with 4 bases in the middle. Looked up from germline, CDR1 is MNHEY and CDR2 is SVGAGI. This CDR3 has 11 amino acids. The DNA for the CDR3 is TGTGCCAGCAGTTACTTAGGCGAGCAGTACTTC. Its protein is CASSYLGEQYF.

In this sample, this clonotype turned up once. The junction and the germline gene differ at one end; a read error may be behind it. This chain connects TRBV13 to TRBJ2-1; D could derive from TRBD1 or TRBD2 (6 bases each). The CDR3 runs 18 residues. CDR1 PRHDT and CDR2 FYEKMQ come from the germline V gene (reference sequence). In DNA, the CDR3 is TGTGCCATCAGCTTATGGGGGGCGGGATCAAGCTCCTACAATGAGCAGTTCTTC. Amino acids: CAISLWGAGSSSYNEQFF. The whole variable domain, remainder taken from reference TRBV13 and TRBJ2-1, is AAGVIQSPRHLIKEKRETATLKCYPIPRHDTVYWYQQGPGQDPQFLISFYEKMQSDKGSIPDRFSAQQFSDYHSELNMSSLELGDSALYFCAISLWGAGSSSYNEQFFGPGTRLTVL.

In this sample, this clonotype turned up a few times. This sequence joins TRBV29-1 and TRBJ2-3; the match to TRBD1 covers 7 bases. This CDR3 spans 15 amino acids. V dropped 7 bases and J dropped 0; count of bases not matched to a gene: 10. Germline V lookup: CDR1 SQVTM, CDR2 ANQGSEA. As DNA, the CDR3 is TGCAGCGCAAAAGACAGGGAGTGGAGCACAGATACGCAGTATTTT. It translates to CSAKDREWSTDTQYF.

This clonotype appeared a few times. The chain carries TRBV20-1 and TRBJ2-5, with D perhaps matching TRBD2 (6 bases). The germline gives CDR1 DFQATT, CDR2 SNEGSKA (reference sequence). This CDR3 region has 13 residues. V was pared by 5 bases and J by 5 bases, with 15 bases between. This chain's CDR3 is CSAARGVRETQYF. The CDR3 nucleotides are TGCAGTGCTGCTCGCGGGGTACGGGAGACCCAGTACTTC.

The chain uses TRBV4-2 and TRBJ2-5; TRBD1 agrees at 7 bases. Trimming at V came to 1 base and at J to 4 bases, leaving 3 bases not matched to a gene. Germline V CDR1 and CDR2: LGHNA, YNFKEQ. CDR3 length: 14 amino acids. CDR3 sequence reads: CASSQAAGGETQYF. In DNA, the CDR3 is TGTGCCAGCAGCCAAGCGGCAGGGGGAGAGACCCAGTACTTC.

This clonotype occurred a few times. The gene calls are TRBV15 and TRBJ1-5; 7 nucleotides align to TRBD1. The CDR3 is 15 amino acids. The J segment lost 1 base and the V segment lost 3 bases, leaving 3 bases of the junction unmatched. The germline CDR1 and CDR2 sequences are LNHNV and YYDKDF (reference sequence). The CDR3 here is CATSRQDRSNQPQHF. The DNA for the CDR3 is TGTGCCACCAGCAGGCAGGACAGGAGCAATCAGCCCCAGCATTTT.

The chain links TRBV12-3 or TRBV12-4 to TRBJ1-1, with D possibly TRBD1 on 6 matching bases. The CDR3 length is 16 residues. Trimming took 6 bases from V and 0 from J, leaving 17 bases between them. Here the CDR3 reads CASSVLRGTMNTEAFF. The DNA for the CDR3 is TGTGCCAGCAGCGTCCTGAGGGGGACCATGAACACTGAAGCTTTCTTT.

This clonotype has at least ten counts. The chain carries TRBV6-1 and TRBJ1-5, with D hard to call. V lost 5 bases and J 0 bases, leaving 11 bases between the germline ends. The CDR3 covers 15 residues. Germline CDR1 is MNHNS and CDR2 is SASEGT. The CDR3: CASSLQEGSNQPQHF. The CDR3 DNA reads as TGTGCCAGCAGTCTTCAAGAGGGTAGCAATCAGCCCCAGCATTTT.

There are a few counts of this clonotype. The CDR3 DNA follows: TGTGCCAGCAGTTACGGGGGGCCCCCGGCGGATGAGCAGTTCTTC. Translating gives CASSYGGPPADEQFF. V and J are TRBV6-5 and TRBJ2-1, with D possibly being TRBD1 or TRBD2 (6 bases each). The V end lost 2 bases, the J end lost 8 bases, and 16 bases lay between the germline ends. The CDR3 contains 15 residues. The germline CDR1 and CDR2 sequences are MNHEY and SVGAGI.

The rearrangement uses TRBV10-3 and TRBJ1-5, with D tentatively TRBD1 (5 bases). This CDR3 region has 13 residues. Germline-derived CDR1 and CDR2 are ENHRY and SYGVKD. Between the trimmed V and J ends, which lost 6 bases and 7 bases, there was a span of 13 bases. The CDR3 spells CAIRSQVGQPQHF. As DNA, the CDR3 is TGTGCCATCAGGTCACAGGTTGGGCAGCCCCAGCATTTT.